This T cell receptor beta chain appears in the sequencing data of a study of Graves' ophthalmopathy and Graves' hyperthyroidism. From RNA, the CDR3 regions of TCR beta chains were amplified and sequenced. First-round RT-PCR with HTBI primers preceded a second-round multiplex PCR. TCRdb re-analysed the multiplex PCR reads in MiXCR, keeping a single row per CDR3 protein. The sample comprises hundreds of thousands of distinct CDR3 sequences, about 41% of which are singletons, and more than 3% rests with the top ten. The germline V gene has CDR1 SQVTM and CDR2 ANQGSEA. There are 14 residues in the CDR3. The V gene lost 3 bases and the J gene lost 1 base, with 12 bases spanning the gap. Presentation of ophthalmopathy in the donors involved moderate-to-severe activity, CAS ≥3, NOSPECS ≥4 and a duration under 3 months. PBMCs were isolated from a roughly 10 ml sample of fresh peripheral blood.

Source material: peripheral blood. The clonotype was recovered from an adult man with Graves' ophthalmopathy. The chain uses TRBV29-1 and TRBJ1-2; no clear D. The DNA of the CDR3 is TGCAGCGTTGACGAGCGGCTAGATAACTATGGCTACACCTTC. Protein product: CSVDERLDNYGYTF. Full variable domain (rest looked up from reference TRBV29-1 and TRBJ1-2): SAVISQKPSRDICQRGTSLTIQCQVDSQVTMMFWYRQQPGQSLTLIATANQGSEATYESGFVIDKFPISRPNLTFSTLTVSNMSPEDSSIYLCSVDERLDNYGYTFGSGTRLTVV.